This record looks at one T cell receptor beta chain sequence and its context. Its antigen is not known. The sample comes from a study of chemoradiotherapy in HPV16-positive cancers. Study details: A couple of HPV16-positive patients' cells yielded candidate HPV-specific clones and common motifs.

Assay: immunoSEQ multiplex PCR; the TCRdb copy retains only in-frame clones and omits some. The sample has 9,500 to 15,000 clones, 78% seen once. Samples were taken several times over chemoradiotherapy. Study results and caveats: Only two HPV16-positive patients supplied the functional HPV-specificity definition. During treatment, candidate HPV-specific clones and E7-related motifs expanded in tumor.

Sample collection occurred from a patient who underwent chemoradiotherapy. This sequence originates from a human donor with HPV-associated anogenital cancer.

For the CDR3, the DNA is TGCGCCAGCAGCAGGGACTCCCACTCATCAGAGGAGCAGTTCTTC. This sequence encodes CASSRDSHSSEEQFF. This chain joins TRBV5-1 and TRBJ2-1; D is possibly TRBD2 (6 bases). The CDR3 extends over 15 amino acids. Germline-derived CDR1 and CDR2 are SGHRS and YFSETQ. Trimming removed 4 bases from V and 10 bases from J, with 21 bases in between.